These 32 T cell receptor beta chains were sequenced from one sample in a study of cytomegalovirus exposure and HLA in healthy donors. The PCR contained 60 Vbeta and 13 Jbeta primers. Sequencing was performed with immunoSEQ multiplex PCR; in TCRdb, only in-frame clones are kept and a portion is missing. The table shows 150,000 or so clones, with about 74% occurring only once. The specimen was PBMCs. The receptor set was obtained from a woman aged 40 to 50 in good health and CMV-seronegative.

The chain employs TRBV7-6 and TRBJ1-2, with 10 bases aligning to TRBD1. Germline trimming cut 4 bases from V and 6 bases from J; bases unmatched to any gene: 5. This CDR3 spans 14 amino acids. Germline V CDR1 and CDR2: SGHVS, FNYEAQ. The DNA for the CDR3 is TGTGCCAGCAGCTCCGGGACAGGGGAAGATGGCTACACCTTC. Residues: CASSSGTGEDGYTF.

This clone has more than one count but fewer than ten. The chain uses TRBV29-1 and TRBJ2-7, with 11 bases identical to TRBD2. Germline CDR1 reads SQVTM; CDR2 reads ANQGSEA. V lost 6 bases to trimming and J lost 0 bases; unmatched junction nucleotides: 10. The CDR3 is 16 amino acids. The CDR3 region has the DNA TGCAGCGTACTCGGGACTAGCGGCGGGACCTCCTACGAGCAGTACTTC. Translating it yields CSVLGTSGGTSYEQYF.

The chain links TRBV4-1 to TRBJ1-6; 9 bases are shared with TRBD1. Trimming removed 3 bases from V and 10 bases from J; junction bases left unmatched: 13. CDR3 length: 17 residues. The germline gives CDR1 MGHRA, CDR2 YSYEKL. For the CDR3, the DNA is TGCGCCAGCAGCCATGGGGACAGGGTAGCCCCATCGTCACCCCTCCACTTT. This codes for CASSHGDRVAPSSPLHF.

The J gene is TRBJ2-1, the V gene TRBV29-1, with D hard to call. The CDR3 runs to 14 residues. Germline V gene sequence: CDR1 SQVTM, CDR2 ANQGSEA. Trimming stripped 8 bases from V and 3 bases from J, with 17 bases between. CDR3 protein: CSHNALRYYNEQFF. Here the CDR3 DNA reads TGCAGCCATAACGCCCTAAGATACTACAATGAGCAGTTCTTC.

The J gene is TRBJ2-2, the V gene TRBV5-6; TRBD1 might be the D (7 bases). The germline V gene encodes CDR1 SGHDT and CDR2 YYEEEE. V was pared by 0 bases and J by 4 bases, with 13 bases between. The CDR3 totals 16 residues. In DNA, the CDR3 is TGTGCCAGCAGCTTGGTGTGGCAGGGGGGCACCGGGGAGCTGTTTTTT. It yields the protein CASSLVWQGGTGELFF.

CDR3 in DNA: TGTGCCAGCAGCTTAGGAGGGGGGGTGGCTTTTCTGTACTTC. Its protein product is CASSLGGGVAFLYF. The V gene is TRBV7-6, the J gene TRBJ2-7; TRBD2 is a possible D gene (7 bases). V lost 1 base and J 12 bases, leaving 19 bases between the germline ends. CDR3 length: 14 residues. The V gene's germline CDR1 is SGHVS and CDR2 FNYEAQ.

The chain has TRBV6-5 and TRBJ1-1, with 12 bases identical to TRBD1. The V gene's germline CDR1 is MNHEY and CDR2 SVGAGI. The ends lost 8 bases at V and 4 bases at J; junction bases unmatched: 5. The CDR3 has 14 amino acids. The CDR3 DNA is TGTGCCAGCGGGGGACAGGGGGCTATCACTGAAGCTTTCTTT. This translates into CASGGQGAITEAFF.

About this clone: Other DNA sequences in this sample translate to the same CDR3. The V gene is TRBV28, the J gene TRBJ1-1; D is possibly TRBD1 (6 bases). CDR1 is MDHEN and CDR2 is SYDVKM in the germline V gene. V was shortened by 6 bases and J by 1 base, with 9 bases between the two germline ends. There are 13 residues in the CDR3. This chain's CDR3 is CASSLDRNTEAFF. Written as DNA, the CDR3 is TGTGCCAGCAGCCTGGACAGGAACACTGAAGCTTTCTTT.

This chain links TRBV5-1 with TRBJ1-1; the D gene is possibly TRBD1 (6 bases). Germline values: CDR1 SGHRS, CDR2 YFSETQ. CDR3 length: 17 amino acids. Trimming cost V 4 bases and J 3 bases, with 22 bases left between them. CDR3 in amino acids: CASSPSQGFGSYTEAFF. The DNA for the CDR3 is TGCGCCAGCAGCCCCTCACAGGGCTTTGGAAGTTACACTGAAGCTTTCTTT.

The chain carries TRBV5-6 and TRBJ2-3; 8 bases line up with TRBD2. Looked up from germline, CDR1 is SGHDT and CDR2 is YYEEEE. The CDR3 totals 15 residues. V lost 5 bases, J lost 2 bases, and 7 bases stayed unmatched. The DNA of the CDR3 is TGTGCCAGCAGTCTGACTAGCGCCTACACAGATACGCAGTATTTT. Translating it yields CASSLTSAYTDTQYF.

CDR3 in amino acids: CASSYAPGTTEQYF. CDR3 nucleotides: TGTGCCAGCAGCTACGCCCCCGGGACTACGGAGCAGTACTTC. V usage is TRBV13 and J usage is TRBJ2-7; 7 bases map to TRBD2. CDR3 length: 14 amino acids. Looked up from germline, CDR1 is PRHDT and CDR2 is FYEKMQ (reference sequence). Unmatched junction bases numbered 10, after V lost 4 bases and J lost 7 bases.

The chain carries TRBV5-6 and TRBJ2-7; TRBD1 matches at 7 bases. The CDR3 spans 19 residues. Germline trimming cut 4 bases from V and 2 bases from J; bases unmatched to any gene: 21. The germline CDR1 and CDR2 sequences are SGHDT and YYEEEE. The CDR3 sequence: CASSNSFRRPGQGAYEQYF. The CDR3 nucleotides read TGTGCCAGCAGCAATAGTTTCCGCCGACCTGGGCAGGGGGCCTACGAGCAGTACTTC.

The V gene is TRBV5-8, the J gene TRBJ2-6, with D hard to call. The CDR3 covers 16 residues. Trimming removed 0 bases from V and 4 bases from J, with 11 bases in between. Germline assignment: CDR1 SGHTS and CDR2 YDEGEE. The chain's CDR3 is CASSLDPLAGANVLTF. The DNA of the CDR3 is TGTGCCAGCAGCTTGGACCCACTCGCAGGGGCCAACGTCCTGACTTTC.

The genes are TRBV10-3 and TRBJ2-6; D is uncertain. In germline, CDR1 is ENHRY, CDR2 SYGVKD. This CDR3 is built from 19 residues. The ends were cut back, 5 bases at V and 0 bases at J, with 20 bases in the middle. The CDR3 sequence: CAISLIGSSEDSGANVLTF. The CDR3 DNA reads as TGTGCCATCAGTCTGATAGGTAGCAGCGAAGACTCTGGGGCCAACGTCCTGACTTTC.

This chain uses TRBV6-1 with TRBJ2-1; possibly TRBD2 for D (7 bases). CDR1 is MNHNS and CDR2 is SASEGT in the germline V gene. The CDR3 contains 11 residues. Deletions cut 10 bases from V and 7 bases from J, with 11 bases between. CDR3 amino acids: CANKGGNEQFF. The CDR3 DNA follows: TGTGCCAATAAGGGGGGGAATGAGCAGTTCTTC.

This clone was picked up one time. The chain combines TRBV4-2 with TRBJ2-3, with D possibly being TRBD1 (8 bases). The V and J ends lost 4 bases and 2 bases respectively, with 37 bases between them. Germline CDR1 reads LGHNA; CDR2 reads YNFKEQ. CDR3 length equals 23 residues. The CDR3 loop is CASSPRDRSSPTSERDFTDTQYF. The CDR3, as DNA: TGTGCCAGCAGCCCCCGGGACAGGTCTTCTCCAACTTCTGAGCGGGACTTCACAGATACGCAGTATTTT.

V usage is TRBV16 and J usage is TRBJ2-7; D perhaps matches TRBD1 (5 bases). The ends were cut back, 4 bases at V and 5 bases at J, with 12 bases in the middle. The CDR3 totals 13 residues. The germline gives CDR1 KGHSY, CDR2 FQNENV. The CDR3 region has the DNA TGTGCCAGCAGCCCCTACGTAGGGGACGAGCAGTACTTC. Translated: CASSPYVGDEQYF.

The CDR3 spells CASSSRLAGGWGHNEQFF. CDR3 sequence (DNA): TGCGCCAGCAGCTCCAGGCTAGCGGGAGGGTGGGGTCACAATGAGCAGTTCTTC. The gene calls are TRBV5-1 and TRBJ2-1, with 12 bases matching TRBD2. This CDR3 has 18 residues. Germline V gene data show CDR1 as SGHRS and CDR2 as YFSETQ. J lost 5 bases, V lost 3 bases, and 12 bases had no gene match. The full variable domain, in which reference TRBV5-1 and TRBJ2-1 provide the parts outside the CDR3, is KAGVTQTPRYLIKTRGQQVTLSCSPISGHRSVSWYQQTPGQGLQFLFEYFSETQRNKGNFPGRFSGRQFSNSRSEMNVSTLELGDSALYLCASSSRLAGGWGHNEQFFGPGTRLTVL.

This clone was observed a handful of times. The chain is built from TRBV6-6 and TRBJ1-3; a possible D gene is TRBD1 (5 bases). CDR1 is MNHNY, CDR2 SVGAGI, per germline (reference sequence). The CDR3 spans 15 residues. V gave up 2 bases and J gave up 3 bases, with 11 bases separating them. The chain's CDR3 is CASSYPQGSGNTIYF. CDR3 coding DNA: TGTGCCAGCAGTTACCCCCAGGGAAGTGGAAACACCATATATTTT.

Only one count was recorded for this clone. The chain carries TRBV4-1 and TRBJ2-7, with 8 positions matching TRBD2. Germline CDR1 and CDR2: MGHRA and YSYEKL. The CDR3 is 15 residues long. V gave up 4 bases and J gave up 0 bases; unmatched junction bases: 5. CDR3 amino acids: CASSLSGSVSYEQYF. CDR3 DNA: TGCGCCAGCAGCCTCAGCGGGAGCGTCTCCTACGAGCAGTACTTC.

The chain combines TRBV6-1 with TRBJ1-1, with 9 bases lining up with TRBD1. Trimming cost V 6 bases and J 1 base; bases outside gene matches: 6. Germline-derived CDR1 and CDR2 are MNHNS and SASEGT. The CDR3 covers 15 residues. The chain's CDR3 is CASSPGQGSNTEAFF. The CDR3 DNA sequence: TGTGCCAGCAGCCCGGGACAGGGATCGAACACTGAAGCTTTCTTT.

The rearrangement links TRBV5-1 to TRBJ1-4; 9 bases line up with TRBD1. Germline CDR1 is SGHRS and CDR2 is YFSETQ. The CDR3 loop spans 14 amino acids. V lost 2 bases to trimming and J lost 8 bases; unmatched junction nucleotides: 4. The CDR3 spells CASSLGQGREKLFF. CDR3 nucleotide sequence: TGCGCCAGCAGCTTAGGACAGGGGCGGGAAAAACTGTTTTTT.

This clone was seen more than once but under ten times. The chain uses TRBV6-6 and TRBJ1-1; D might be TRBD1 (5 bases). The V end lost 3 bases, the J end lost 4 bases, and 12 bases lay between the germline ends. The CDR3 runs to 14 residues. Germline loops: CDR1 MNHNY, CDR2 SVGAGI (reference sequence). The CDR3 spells CASSYQGSSTEAFF. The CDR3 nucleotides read TGTGCCAGCAGTTATCAGGGATCCTCCACTGAAGCTTTCTTT.

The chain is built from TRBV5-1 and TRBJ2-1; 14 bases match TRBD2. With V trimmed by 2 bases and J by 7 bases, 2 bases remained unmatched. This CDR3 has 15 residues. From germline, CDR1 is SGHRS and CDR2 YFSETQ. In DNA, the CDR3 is TGCGCCAGCAGCTTCGGACTAGCGGGGGGAAATGAGCAGTTCTTC. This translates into CASSFGLAGGNEQFF.

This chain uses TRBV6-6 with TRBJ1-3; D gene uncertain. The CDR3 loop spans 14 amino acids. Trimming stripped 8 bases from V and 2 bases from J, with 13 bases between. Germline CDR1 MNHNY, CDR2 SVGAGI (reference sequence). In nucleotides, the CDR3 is TGTGCCAGCGGCTCCAGAGGTACTGGAAACACCATATATTTT. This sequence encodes CASGSRGTGNTIYF.

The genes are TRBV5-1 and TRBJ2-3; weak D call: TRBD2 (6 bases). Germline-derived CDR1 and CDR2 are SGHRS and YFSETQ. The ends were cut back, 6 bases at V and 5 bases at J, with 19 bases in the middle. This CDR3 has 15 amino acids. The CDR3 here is CASNGGDFRGDTQYF. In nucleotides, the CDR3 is TGCGCCAGCAACGGGGGAGATTTTCGGGGAGATACGCAGTATTTT.

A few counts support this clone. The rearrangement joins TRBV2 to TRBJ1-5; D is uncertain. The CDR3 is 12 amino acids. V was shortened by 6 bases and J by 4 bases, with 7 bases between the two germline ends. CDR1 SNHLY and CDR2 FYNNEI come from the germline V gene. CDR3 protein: CASRAPNQPQHF. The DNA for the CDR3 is TGTGCCAGCAGGGCACCGAATCAGCCCCAGCATTTT. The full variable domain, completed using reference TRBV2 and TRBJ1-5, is EPEVTQTPSHQVTQMGQEVILRCVPISNHLYFYWYRQILGQKVEFLVSFYNNEISEKSEIFDDQFSVERPDGSNFTLKIRSTKLEDSAMYFCASRAPNQPQHFGDGTRLSIL.

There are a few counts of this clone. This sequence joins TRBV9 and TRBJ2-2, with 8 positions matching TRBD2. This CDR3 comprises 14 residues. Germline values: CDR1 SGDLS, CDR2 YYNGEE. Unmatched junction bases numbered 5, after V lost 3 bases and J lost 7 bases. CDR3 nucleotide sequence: TGTGCCAGCAGCGACCTAGCGGGCGTCGGGGAGCTGTTTTTT. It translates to CASSDLAGVGELFF.

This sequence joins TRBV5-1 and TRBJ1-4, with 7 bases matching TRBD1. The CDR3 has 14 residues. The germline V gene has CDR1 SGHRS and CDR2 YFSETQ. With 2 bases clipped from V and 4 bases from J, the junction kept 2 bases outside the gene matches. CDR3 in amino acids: CASSFDRVNEKLFF. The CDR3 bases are TGCGCCAGCAGCTTTGACAGGGTTAATGAAAAACTGTTTTTT.

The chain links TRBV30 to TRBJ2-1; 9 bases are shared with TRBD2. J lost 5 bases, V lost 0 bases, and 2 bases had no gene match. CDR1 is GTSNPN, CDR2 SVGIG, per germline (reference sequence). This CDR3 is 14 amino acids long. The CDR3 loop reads CAWSVRLADNEQFF. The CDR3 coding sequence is TGTGCCTGGAGTGTCCGACTAGCGGACAATGAGCAGTTCTTC.

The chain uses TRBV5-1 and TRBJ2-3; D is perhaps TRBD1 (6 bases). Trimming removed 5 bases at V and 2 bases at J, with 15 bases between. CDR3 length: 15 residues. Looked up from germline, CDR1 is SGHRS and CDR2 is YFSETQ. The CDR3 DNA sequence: TGCGCCAGCAGGAGTTACAGGGAACACACAGATACGCAGTATTTT. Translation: CASRSYREHTDTQYF.

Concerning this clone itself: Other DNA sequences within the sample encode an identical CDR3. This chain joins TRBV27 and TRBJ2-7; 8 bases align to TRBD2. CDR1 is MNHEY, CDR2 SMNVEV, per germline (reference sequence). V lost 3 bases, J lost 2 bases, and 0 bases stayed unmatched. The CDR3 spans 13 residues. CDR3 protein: CASSLTSAYEQYF. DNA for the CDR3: TGTGCCAGCAGTTTGACTAGCGCCTACGAGCAGTACTTC.